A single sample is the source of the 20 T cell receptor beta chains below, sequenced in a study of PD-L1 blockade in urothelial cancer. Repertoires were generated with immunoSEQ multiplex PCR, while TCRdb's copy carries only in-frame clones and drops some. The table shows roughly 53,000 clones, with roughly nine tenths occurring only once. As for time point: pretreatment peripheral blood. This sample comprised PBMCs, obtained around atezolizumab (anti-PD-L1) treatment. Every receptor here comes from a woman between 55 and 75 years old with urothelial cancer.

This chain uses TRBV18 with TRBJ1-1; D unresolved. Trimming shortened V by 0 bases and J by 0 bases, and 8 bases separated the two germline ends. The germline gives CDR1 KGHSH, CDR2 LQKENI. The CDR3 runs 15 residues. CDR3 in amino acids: CASSPPSSLNTEAFF. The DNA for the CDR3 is TGTGCCAGCTCACCACCAAGTAGCTTGAACACTGAAGCTTTCTTT.

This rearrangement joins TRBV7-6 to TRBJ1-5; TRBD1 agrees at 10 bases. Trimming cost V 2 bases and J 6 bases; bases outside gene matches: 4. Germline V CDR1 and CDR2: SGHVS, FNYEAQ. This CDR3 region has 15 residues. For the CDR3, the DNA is TGTGCCAGCAGCTTAAGGACAGGGGGTAGTCAGCCCCAGCATTTT. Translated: CASSLRTGGSQPQHF.

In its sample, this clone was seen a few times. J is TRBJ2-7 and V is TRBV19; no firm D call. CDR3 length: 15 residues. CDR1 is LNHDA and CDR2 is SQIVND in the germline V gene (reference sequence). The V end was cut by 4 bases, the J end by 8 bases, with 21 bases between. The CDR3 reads CASSKRWAEPRQQYF. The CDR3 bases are TGTGCCAGTAGTAAAAGGTGGGCAGAGCCTCGGCAGCAGTACTTC. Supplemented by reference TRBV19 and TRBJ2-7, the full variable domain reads DGGITQSPKYLFRKEGQNVTLSCEQNLNHDAMYWYRQDPGQGLRLIYYSQIVNDFQKGDIAEGYSVSREKKESFPLTVTSAQKNPTAFYLCASSKRWAEPRQQYFGPGTRLTVT.

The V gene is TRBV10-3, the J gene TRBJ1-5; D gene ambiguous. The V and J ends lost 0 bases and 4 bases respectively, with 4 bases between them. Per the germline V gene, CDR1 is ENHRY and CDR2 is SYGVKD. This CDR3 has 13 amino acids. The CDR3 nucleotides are TGTGCCATCAGTGAGTCGAGGAATCAGCCCCAGCATTTT. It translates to CAISESRNQPQHF.

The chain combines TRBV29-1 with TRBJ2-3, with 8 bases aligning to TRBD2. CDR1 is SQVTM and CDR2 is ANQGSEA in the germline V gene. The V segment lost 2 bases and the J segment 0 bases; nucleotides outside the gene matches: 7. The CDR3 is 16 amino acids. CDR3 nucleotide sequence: TGCAGCGTTGAACGGGCTAGCGGGCCCAGCACAGATACGCAGTATTTT. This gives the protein CSVERASGPSTDTQYF.

CDR3 nucleotide sequence: TGTGCCAGTAGTATACAGGGATCTCCCTACAATGAGCAGTTCTTC. Amino acid sequence: CASSIQGSPYNEQFF. The chain is built from TRBV19 and TRBJ2-1, with a tentative D call TRBD1 (5 bases). CDR3 length: 15 residues. Trimming took 2 bases from V and 2 from J, leaving 10 bases between them. Germline CDR1 and CDR2: LNHDA and SQIVND (reference sequence). The full variable domain, with the rest looked up from reference TRBV19 and TRBJ2-1, is DGGITQSPKYLFRKEGQNVTLSCEQNLNHDAMYWYRQDPGQGLRLIYYSQIVNDFQKGDIAEGYSVSREKKESFPLTVTSAQKNPTAFYLCASSIQGSPYNEQFFGPGTRLTVL.

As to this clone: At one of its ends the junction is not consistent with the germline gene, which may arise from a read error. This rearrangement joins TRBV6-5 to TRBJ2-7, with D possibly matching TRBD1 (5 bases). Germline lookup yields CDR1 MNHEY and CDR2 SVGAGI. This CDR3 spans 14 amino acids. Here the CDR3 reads CACSYSRQTHEQYF. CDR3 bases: TGTGCCTGCAGTTACTCGCGACAGACCCACGAGCAGTACTTC.

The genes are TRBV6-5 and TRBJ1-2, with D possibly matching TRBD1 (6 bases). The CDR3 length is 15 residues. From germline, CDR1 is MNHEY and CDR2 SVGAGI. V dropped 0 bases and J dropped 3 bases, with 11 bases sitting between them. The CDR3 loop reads CASSYSRPGDYGYTF. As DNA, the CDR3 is TGTGCCAGCAGTTACTCGAGGCCAGGGGACTATGGCTACACCTTC.

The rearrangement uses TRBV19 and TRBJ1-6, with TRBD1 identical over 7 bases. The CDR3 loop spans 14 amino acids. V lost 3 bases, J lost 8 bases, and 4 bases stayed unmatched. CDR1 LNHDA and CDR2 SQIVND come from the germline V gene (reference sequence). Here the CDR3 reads CASSINRGDSPLHF. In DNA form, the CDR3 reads TGTGCCAGTAGTATCAACAGGGGAGATTCACCCCTCCACTTT.

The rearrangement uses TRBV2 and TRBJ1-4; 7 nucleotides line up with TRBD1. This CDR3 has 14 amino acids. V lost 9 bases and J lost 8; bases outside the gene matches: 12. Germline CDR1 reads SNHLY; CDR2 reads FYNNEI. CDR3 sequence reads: CASKKTDRVEKLFF. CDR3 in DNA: TGTGCCAGTAAAAAGACCGACAGGGTCGAAAAACTGTTTTTT.

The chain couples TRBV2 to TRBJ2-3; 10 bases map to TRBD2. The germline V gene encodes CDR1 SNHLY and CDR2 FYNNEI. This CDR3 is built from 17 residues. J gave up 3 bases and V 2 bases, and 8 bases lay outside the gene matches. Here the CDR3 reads CASSEIRASGGTDTQYF. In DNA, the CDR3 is TGTGCCAGCAGTGAAATCCGGGCTAGCGGGGGTACAGATACGCAGTATTTT.

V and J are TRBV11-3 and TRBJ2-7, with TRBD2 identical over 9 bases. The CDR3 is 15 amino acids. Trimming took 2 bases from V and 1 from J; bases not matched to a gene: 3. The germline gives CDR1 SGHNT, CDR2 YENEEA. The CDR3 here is CASSLTTSGSYEQYF. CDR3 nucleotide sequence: TGTGCCAGCAGCTTAACGACTAGCGGATCCTACGAGCAGTACTTC.

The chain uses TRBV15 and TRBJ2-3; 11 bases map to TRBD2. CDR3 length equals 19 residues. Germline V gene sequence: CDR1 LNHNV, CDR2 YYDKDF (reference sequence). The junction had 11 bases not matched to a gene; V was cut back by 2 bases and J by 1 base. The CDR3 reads CATSRPGLAVRARTDTQYF. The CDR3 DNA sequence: TGTGCCACCAGCAGACCGGGACTAGCGGTGCGAGCCCGCACAGATACGCAGTATTTT. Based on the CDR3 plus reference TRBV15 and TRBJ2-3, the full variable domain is DAMVIQNPRYQVTQFGKPVTLSCSQTLNHNVMYWYQQKSSQAPKLLFHYYDKDFNNEADTPDNFQSRRPNTSFCFLDIRSPGLGDTAMYLCATSRPGLAVRARTDTQYFGPGTRLTVL.

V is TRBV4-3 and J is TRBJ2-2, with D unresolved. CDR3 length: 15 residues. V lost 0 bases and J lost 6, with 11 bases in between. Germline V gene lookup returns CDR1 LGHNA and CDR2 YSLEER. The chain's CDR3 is CASSQDSPPAGELFF. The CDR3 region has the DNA TGCGCCAGCAGCCAAGATTCCCCCCCAGCCGGGGAGCTGTTTTTT.

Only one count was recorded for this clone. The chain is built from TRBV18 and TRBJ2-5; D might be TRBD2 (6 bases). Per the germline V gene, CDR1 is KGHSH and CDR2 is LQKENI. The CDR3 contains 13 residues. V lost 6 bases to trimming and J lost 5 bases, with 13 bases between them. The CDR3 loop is CASSPGAGETQYF. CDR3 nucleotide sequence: TGTGCCAGCTCCCCTGGGGCGGGGGAGACCCAGTACTTC.

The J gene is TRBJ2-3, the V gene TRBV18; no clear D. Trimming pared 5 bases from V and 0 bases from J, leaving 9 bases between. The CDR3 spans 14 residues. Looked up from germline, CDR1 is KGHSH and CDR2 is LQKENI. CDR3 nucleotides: TGTGCCAGCTCATCCTATACTAGCACAGATACGCAGTATTTT. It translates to CASSSYTSTDTQYF.

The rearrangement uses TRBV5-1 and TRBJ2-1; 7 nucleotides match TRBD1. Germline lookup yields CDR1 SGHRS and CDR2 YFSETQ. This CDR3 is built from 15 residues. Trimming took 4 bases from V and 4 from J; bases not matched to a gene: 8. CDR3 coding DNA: TGCGCCAGCAGCCCACTGGGACAGCCTTACAATGAGCAGTTCTTC. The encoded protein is CASSPLGQPYNEQFF. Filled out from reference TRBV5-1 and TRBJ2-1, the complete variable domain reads KAGVTQTPRYLIKTRGQQVTLSCSPISGHRSVSWYQQTPGQGLQFLFEYFSETQRNKGNFPGRFSGRQFSNSRSEMNVSTLELGDSALYLCASSPLGQPYNEQFFGPGTRLTVL.

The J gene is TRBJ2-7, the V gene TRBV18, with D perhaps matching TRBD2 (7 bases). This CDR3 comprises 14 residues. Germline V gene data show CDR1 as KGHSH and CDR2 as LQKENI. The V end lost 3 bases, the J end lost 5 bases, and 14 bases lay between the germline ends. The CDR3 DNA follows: TGTGCCAGCTCACCTAACCGGGGGGACAACGAGCAGTACTTC. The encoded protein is CASSPNRGDNEQYF.

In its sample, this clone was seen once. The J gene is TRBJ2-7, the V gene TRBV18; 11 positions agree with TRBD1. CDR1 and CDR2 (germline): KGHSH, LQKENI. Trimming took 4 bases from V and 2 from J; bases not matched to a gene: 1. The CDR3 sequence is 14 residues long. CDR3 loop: CASSLGQGAYEQYF. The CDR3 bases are TGTGCCAGCTCACTGGGACAGGGGGCCTACGAGCAGTACTTC.

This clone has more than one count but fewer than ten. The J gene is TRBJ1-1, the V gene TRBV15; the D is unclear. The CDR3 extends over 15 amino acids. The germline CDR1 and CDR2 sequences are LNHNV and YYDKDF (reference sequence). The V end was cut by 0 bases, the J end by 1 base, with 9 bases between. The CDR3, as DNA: TGTGCCACCAGCAGAGATCGACACCAGAACACTGAAGCTTTCTTT. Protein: CATSRDRHQNTEAFF. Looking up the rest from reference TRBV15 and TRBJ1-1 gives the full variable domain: DAMVIQNPRYQVTQFGKPVTLSCSQTLNHNVMYWYQQKSSQAPKLLFHYYDKDFNNEADTPDNFQSRRPNTSFCFLDIRSPGLGDTAMYLCATSRDRHQNTEAFFGQGTRLTVV.